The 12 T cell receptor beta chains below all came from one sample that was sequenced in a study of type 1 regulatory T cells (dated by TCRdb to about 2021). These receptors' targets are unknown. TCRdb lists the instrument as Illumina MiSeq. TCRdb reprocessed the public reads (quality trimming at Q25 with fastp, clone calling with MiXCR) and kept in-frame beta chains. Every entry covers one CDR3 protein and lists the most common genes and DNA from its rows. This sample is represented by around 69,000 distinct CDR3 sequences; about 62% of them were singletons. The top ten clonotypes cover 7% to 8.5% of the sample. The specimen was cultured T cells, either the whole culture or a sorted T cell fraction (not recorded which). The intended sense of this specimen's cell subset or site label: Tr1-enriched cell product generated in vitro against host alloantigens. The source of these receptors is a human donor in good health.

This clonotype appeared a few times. The CDR3 is CSASHGQGVGEQYF. The CDR3, as DNA: TGCAGTGCCTCGCACGGACAGGGGGTGGGCGAGCAGTACTTC. V usage is TRBV20-1 and J usage is TRBJ2-7; 10 positions match TRBD1. CDR3 size: 14 residues. V trimming: 6 bases; J trimming: 6 bases; junction bases outside the gene matches: 11. Germline V gene data show CDR1 as DFQATT and CDR2 as SNEGSKA (reference sequence).

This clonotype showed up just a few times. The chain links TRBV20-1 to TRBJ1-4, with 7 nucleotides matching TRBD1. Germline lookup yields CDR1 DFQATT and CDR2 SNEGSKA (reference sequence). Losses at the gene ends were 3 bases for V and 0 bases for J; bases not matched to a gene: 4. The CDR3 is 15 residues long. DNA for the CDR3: TGCAGTGCTAGCCCAACAGGGGCAACTAATGAAAAACTGTTTTTT. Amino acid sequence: CSASPTGATNEKLFF.

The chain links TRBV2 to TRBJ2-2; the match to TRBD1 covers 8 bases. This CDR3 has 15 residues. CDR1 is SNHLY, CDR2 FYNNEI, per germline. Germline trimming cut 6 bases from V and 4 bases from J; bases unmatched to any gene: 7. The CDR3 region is CASSVDRGGTGELFF. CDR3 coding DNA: TGTGCCAGCAGCGTAGACAGGGGAGGCACCGGGGAGCTGTTTTTT.

The CDR3 region has the DNA TGTGCCAGCAGTTTACGGGCAGGGGAGACCACAGATACGCAGTATTTT. It codes for CASSLRAGETTDTQYF. The V gene is TRBV12-3 or TRBV12-4, the J gene TRBJ2-3, with a tentative D call TRBD1 (6 bases). This CDR3 comprises 16 residues. V dropped 2 bases and J dropped 2 bases, with 14 bases sitting between them.

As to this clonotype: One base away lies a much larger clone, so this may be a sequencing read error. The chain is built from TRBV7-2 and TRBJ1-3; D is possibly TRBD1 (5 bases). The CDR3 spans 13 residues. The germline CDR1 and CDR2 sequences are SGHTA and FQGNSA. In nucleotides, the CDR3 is TGTGTCAGCAGCCTCAGGGTCGGAAACACCATATATTTT. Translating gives CVSSLRVGNTIYF.

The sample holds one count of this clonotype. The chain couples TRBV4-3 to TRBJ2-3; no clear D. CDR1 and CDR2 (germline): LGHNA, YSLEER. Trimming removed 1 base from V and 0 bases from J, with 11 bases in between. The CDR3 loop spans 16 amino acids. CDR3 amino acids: CASSQGPVTSTDTQYF. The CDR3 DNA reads TGCGCCAGCAGCCAAGGGCCAGTAACTAGCACAGATACGCAGTATTTT.

CDR3 protein: CATSEMTSGRSDTQYF. CDR3 nucleotide sequence: TGTGCCACCAGTGAAATGACTAGCGGGAGGTCAGATACGCAGTATTTT. The chain joins TRBV24-1 to TRBJ2-3, with 13 bases aligning to TRBD2. Trimming cost V 4 bases and J 4 bases; bases outside gene matches: 4. The CDR3 spans 16 residues. In germline, CDR1 is KGHDR, CDR2 SFDVKD.

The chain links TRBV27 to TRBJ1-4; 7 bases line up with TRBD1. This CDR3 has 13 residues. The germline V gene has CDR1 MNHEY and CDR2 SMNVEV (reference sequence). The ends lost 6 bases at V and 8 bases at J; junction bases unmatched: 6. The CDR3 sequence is CASRDRITEKLFF. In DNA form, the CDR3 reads TGTGCCAGCAGGGACAGGATAACCGAAAAACTGTTTTTT.

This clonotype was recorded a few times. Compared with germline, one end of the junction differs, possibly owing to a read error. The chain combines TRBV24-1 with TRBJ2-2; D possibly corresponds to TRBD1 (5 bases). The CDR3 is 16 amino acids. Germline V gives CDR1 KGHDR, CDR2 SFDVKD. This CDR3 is CATSGLTDMNTGELFF. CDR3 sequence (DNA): TGTGCCACCAGTGGTTTGACAGATATGAACACCGGGGAGCTGTTTTTT.

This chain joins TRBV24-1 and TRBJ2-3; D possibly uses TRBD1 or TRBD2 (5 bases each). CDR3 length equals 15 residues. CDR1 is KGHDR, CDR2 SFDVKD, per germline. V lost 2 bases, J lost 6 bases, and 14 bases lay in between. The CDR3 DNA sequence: TGTGCCACCAGTGATTGGGGACCCCGCGCCGATACGCAGTATTTT. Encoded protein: CATSDWGPRADTQYF.

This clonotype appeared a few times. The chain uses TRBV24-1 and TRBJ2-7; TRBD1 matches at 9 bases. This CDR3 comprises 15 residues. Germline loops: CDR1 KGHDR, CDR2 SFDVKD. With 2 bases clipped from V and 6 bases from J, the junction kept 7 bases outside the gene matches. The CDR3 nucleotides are TGTGCCACCAGTGATTCCCGGACAGGGGAACGCGAGCAGTACTTC. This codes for CATSDSRTGEREQYF.

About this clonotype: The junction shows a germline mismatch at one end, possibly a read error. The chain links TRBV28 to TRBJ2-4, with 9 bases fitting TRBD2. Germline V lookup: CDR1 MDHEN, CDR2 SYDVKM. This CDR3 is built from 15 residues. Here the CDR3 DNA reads TGTGCTAGCAGTCAGACGACTAGCGGAAAAAACATTCAGTACTTC. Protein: CASSQTTSGKNIQYF. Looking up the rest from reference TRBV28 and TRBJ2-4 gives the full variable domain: DVKVTQSSRYLVKRTGEKVFLECVQDMDHENMFWYRQDPGLGLRLIYFSYDVKMKEKGDIPEGYSVSREKKERFSLILESASTNQTSMYLCASSQTTSGKNIQYFGAGTRLSVL.